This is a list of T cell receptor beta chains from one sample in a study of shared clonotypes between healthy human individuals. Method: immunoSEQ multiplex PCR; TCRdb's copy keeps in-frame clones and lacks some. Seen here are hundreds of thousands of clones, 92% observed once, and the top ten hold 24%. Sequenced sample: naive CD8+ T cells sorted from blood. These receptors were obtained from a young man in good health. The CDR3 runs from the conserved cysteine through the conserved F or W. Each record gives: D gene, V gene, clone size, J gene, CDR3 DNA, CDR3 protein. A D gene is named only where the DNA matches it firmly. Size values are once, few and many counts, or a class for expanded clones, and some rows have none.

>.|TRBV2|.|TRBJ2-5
TGTGCCAGCAGTGGACAGACCTACCAAGAGACCCAGTACTTC
CASSGQTYQETQYF
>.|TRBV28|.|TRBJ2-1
TGTGCCAGCAGTTTCCCCCTCGCGGGACAAACGGGAGCCCCGTACAATGAGCAGTTCTTC
CASSFPLAGQTGAPYNEQFF
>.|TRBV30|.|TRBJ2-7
TGTGCCTGGAGTGTACTTCACGAGCAGTACTTC
CAWSVLHEQYF
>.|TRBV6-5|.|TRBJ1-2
TGTGCCAGCAGTTACTCAAGGACAGCGAGCTATGGCTACACCTTC
CASSYSRTASYGYTF
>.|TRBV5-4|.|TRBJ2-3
TGTGCCAGCAGCTTCGCTGGGGGCCCTCCCACAGATACGCAGTATTTT
CASSFAGGPPTDTQYF
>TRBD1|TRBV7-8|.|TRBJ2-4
TGTGCCAGCAGCGGTAGAAGTGGGACAGCTATAGCCAAAAACATTCAGTACTTC
CASSGRSGTAIAKNIQYF
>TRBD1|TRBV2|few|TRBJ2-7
TGTGCCAGCAGGGACAGGGGGCCCTACGAGCAGTACTTC
CASRDRGPYEQYF
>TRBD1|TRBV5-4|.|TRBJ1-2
TGTGCCAGCAGCTACAGGATTGACAGGGGTCCAGTTGGCTACACCTTC
CASSYRIDRGPVGYTF
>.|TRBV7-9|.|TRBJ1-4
TGTGCCAGCAGCTCCCCGCGGCGGGTCGGGACCCCTAATGAAAAACTGTTTTTT
CASSSPRRVGTPNEKLFF
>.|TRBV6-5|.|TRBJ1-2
TGTGCCAGCAGTTATGCTTCGTCGTATGGCTACACCTTC
CASSYASSYGYTF
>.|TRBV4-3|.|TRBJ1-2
TGCGCCAGCAGCCAAGATCGGGGGCATGGCTACACCTTC
CASSQDRGHGYTF
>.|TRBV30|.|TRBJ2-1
TGTGCCTGGAGTCACGCAGGACGGCGGGAGCAGTTCTTC
CAWSHAGRREQFF
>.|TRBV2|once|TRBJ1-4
TGTGTCACCGACCACGGGACGGATGGACCTAATGAAAAACTGTTTTTT
CVTDHGTDGPNEKLFF
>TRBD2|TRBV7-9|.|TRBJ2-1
TGTGCCAGCAGCCCGACTAGCGGGAGAGTCGGGAATGAGCAGTTCTTC
CASSPTSGRVGNEQFF
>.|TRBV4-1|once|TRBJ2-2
TGCGCCAGCAGCCAGGTAGGAGGGGGCGCGGACACCGGGGAGCTGTTTTTT
CASSQVGGGADTGELFF